These 25 T cell receptor beta chains were all obtained from the same sample, sequenced in a study of Ad26.COV2.S vaccination and SARS-CoV-2 variants. Only in-frame clones appear in the TCRdb table, and some are missing; sequencing was by immunoSEQ multiplex PCR. This table has approximately 300,000 clones, around 84% appearing once. Treatment defined: around 19 received Ad26.COV2.S at low or high dose, single or two shots; about 5 received placebo; per-sample allocation not given. All samples were drawn on day 63, counting from the first vaccine or placebo injection. This sample comprised peripheral blood, obtained in a trial of Ad26.COV2.S vaccine versus placebo. These receptors all stem from a person between 18 and 65 years old who received the Ad26.COV2.S COVID-19 vaccine or a placebo.

This clone has just a few counts. The sample contains more than one DNA sequence encoding this CDR3. This chain links TRBV5-4 with TRBJ1-1; D is undetermined. This CDR3 spans 13 amino acids. Trimming removed 0 bases from V and 1 base from J, with 4 bases in between. Germline CDR1 reads SGHNT; CDR2 reads YYREEE (reference sequence). The CDR3 coding sequence is TGTGCCAGCAGCTTGGCCCGGAACACTGAAGCTTTCTTT. Translation gives CASSLARNTEAFF.

The chain recombines TRBV29-1 with TRBJ1-1; D gene uncertain. The CDR3 extends over 12 amino acids. CDR1 SQVTM and CDR2 ANQGSEA come from the germline V gene. Trimming stripped 7 bases from V and 4 bases from J, with 13 bases between. CDR3 coding DNA: TGCAGCGCCGAATCGTCAGTCACTGAAGCTTTCTTT. Amino acid sequence: CSAESSVTEAFF.

The chain joins TRBV30 to TRBJ1-1; tentative D call: TRBD1 (6 bases). The CDR3 contains 16 residues. Per the germline V gene, CDR1 is GTSNPN and CDR2 is SVGIG (reference sequence). V was clipped by 1 base and J by 0 bases, with 15 bases between them. The CDR3 region has the DNA TGTGCCTGGAGTGGGGATTACAGGGTATTGAACACTGAAGCTTTCTTT. Translation gives CAWSGDYRVLNTEAFF.

The genes are TRBV29-1 and TRBJ1-2; 8 nucleotides align to TRBD1. J was trimmed by 8 bases and V by 6 bases; bases with no gene match: 14. CDR3 size: 14 residues. Germline V gene data show CDR1 as SQVTM and CDR2 as ANQGSEA. The CDR3 coding sequence is TGCAGCGTGACGAGGGAGGACAGGGTGGACGGCTACACCTTC. Residues: CSVTREDRVDGYTF. Full variable domain (missing parts from reference TRBV29-1 and TRBJ1-2): SAVISQKPSRDICQRGTSLTIQCQVDSQVTMMFWYRQQPGQSLTLIATANQGSEATYESGFVIDKFPISRPNLTFSTLTVSNMSPEDSSIYLCSVTREDRVDGYTFGSGTRLTVV.

The chain combines TRBV20-1 with TRBJ1-2; no clear D. V was shortened by 3 bases and J by 7 bases, with 6 bases between the two germline ends. The CDR3 consists of 10 residues. In germline, CDR1 is DFQATT, CDR2 SNEGSKA (reference sequence). The CDR3 reads CSASEGGYTF. CDR3 nucleotides: TGCAGTGCTAGTGAGGGTGGCTACACCTTC.

The chain links TRBV7-9 to TRBJ2-7; D is tentatively TRBD1 or TRBD2 (6 bases each). CDR1 and CDR2 from the germline V gene are SEHNR and FQNEAQ (reference sequence). The CDR3 spans 14 residues. Between the trimmed V and J ends, which lost 2 bases and 4 bases, there was a span of 12 bases. CDR3 bases: TGTGCCAGCAGCTTATCCGGGGGCTCGTACGAGCAGTACTTC. This encodes CASSLSGGSYEQYF.

The chain is built from TRBV7-8 and TRBJ1-5; 11 bases fit TRBD1. The V and J ends lost 1 base and 3 bases, in that order; junction bases with no gene match: 2. Germline-derived CDR1 and CDR2 are SGHVS and FQNEAQ. CDR3 length: 16 amino acids. The CDR3 DNA reads as TGTGCCAGCAGCTTAGGGGACAGGGGGGACAATCAGCCCCAGCATTTT. It codes for CASSLGDRGDNQPQHF.

V gene TRBV6-1 combines with J gene TRBJ1-2; a weak D match, TRBD1 (5 bases). The CDR3 totals 14 residues. V was shortened by 0 bases and J by 3 bases, with 8 bases between the two germline ends. Per the germline V gene, CDR1 is MNHNS and CDR2 is SASEGT. The CDR3 spells CASSEAPGYYGYTF. As DNA, the CDR3 is TGTGCCAGCAGTGAAGCGCCAGGGTACTATGGCTACACCTTC.

With regard to this clone: Additional DNA sequences in this sample encode the identical CDR3. J is TRBJ2-5 and V is TRBV19; D is undetermined. Trimming cost V 5 bases and J 5 bases, with 6 bases left between them. Germline CDR1 LNHDA, CDR2 SQIVND (reference sequence). The CDR3 loop spans 11 amino acids. The CDR3 is CASSPGETQYF. The CDR3 DNA sequence: TGTGCCAGTAGTCCCGGTGAGACCCAGTACTTC.

This clone was picked up a small number of times. The chain recombines TRBV5-1 with TRBJ1-2; 7 bases align to TRBD1. The V segment lost 4 bases and the J segment 2 bases; nucleotides outside the gene matches: 8. Germline lookup yields CDR1 SGHRS and CDR2 YFSETQ. CDR3 length equals 15 residues. The CDR3 bases are TGCGCCAGCAGCATTGCTCCGGGACAGAACTATGGCTACACCTTC. This sequence encodes CASSIAPGQNYGYTF.

This clone was seen ten or more times. The chain is built from TRBV6-4 and TRBJ1-4, with TRBD1 matching over 7 bases. Germline loops: CDR1 MRHNA, CDR2 SNTAGT. Trimming took 0 bases from V and 7 from J; bases not matched to a gene: 8. The CDR3 runs 16 residues. The CDR3 sequence is CASSDSKGSGGEKLFF. The DNA for the CDR3 is TGTGCCAGCAGTGACTCGAAAGGGTCAGGGGGTGAAAAACTGTTTTTT.

This sequence joins TRBV4-2 and TRBJ1-3; D is ambiguous. V was trimmed by 0 bases and J by 4 bases, leaving 7 bases between them. Germline V gives CDR1 LGHNA, CDR2 YNFKEQ. The length of the CDR3 is 14 residues. The CDR3 DNA reads as TGTGCCAGCAGCCAAGAGGCGGCGGGAAACACCATATATTTT. Translation gives CASSQEAAGNTIYF.

V is TRBV2 and J is TRBJ2-3; a possible D gene is TRBD2 (6 bases). The CDR3 is 13 amino acids. The germline CDR1 and CDR2 sequences are SNHLY and FYNNEI. The V end lost 8 bases, the J end lost 6 bases, and 15 bases lay between the germline ends. The CDR3, as DNA: TGTGCCAGCGTACAAAAGCGGGCCGATACGCAGTATTTT. Translated: CASVQKRADTQYF.

This clone occurred once. The genes are TRBV21-1 and TRBJ1-5; TRBD1 reflects the table's D call only, with no check against the DNA. TRBV21-1 is a known pseudogene. The CDR3 is 18 amino acids. CDR3 residues: CASSFRGQGKYSNQPQHF. The CDR3 DNA reads as TGTGCCAGCAGCTTTAGGGGACAAGGGAAGTATAGCAATCAGCCCCAGCATTTT.

The genes are TRBV10-3 and TRBJ1-5; 9 positions agree with TRBD1. Germline V lookup: CDR1 ENHRY, CDR2 SYGVKD. J gave up 7 bases and V 8 bases, and 9 bases lay outside the gene matches. The CDR3 covers 14 residues. CDR3 DNA sequence: TGTGCCATCTCACAGGGGGCAGGAGGGCAGCCCCAGCATTTT. Translated: CAISQGAGGQPQHF.

The chain uses TRBV11-2 and TRBJ1-2, with 10 bases aligning to TRBD1. There are 13 residues in the CDR3. V was pared by 5 bases and J by 5 bases, with 2 bases of the junction left unmatched. Germline V gene lookup returns CDR1 SGHAT and CDR2 FQNNGV. CDR3 residues: CASSQGQGYGYTF. CDR3 nucleotide sequence: TGTGCCAGCAGCCAGGGACAGGGGTATGGCTACACCTTC.

The rearrangement uses TRBV29-1 and TRBJ1-1; no clear D. The ends were cut back, 7 bases at V and 3 bases at J, with 9 bases in the middle. The CDR3 sequence is 11 residues long. The V gene's germline CDR1 is SQVTM and CDR2 ANQGSEA. CDR3 nucleotides: TGCAGCGGAAGAGTGGACACTGAAGCTTTCTTT. This sequence encodes CSGRVDTEAFF.

The chain uses TRBV30 and TRBJ1-2; 7 bases map to TRBD1. CDR3 size: 13 residues. Germline CDR1 and CDR2: GTSNPN and SVGIG (reference sequence). The trim removed 3 bases at V and 4 bases at J, leaving 5 bases unmatched. CDR3 bases: TGTGCCTGGAGGCAAGGGGGCCTCTATGGCTACACCTTC. Translation gives CAWRQGGLYGYTF.

The genes are TRBV5-1 and TRBJ2-1; 13 bases match TRBD2. The CDR3 totals 16 residues. Germline V gene data show CDR1 as SGHRS and CDR2 as YFSETQ. Germline trimming cut 2 bases from V and 10 bases from J; bases unmatched to any gene: 9. The CDR3 DNA reads as TGCGCCAGCAGCTTTGGAACTAGCGGGGGGGCTGAAGAGCAGTTCTTC. Its protein product is CASSFGTSGGAEEQFF.

The chain couples TRBV28 to TRBJ1-2; the match to TRBD1 covers 7 bases. In germline, CDR1 is MDHEN, CDR2 SYDVKM. V gave up 6 bases and J gave up 4 bases; unmatched junction bases: 14. This CDR3 is 16 amino acids long. The CDR3 DNA reads TGTGCCAGCAGCCTCGGACAGGCTCTGGGAGGCTATGGCTACACCTTC. It encodes CASSLGQALGGYGYTF.

V and J are TRBV28 and TRBJ1-2; no clear D. The CDR3 length is 11 residues. V lost 1 base and J lost 14, with 11 bases in between. Germline V gene sequence: CDR1 MDHEN, CDR2 SYDVKM. This CDR3 is CASSLYTASTF. In DNA form, the CDR3 reads TGTGCCAGCAGTTTATATACGGCTTCTACCTTC.

The chain couples TRBV7-9 to TRBJ2-5; weak D call: TRBD2 (6 bases). CDR1 and CDR2 (germline): SEHNR, FQNEAQ (reference sequence). Trimming took 4 bases from V and 2 from J, leaving 14 bases between them. The CDR3 has 15 residues. In DNA form, the CDR3 reads TGTGCCAGCAGCTCGGAGGGACGGAAACAAGAGACCCAGTACTTC. This translates into CASSSEGRKQETQYF.

The rearrangement uses TRBV14 and TRBJ1-3; no definite D call. V lost 8 bases and J lost 4, with 15 bases in between. The CDR3 is 14 amino acids. CDR1 is SGHDN and CDR2 is FVKESK in the germline V gene. The CDR3 DNA reads TGTGCCAGCTCTGAGTGGATATCCGGAAACACCATATATTTT. This sequence encodes CASSEWISGNTIYF.

The rearrangement joins TRBV19 to TRBJ2-5; no clear D gene. V was shortened by 0 bases and J by 5 bases, with 7 bases between the two germline ends. Germline V lookup: CDR1 LNHDA, CDR2 SQIVND (reference sequence). The CDR3 extends over 13 amino acids. The CDR3 region is CASSIDPSETQYF. The CDR3, as DNA: TGTGCCAGTAGTATAGACCCCTCCGAGACCCAGTACTTC.

V and J are TRBV7-8 and TRBJ1-1; no firm D call. Germline CDR1 and CDR2: SGHVS and FQNEAQ. Trimming stripped 0 bases from V and 0 bases from J, with 11 bases between. This CDR3 contains 16 residues. The DNA of the CDR3 is TGTGCCAGCAGCTTAGCTTCGGCGAGCCTGAACACTGAAGCTTTCTTT. As protein: CASSLASASLNTEAFF. The variable domain in full, completed from reference TRBV7-8 and TRBJ1-1, reads GAGVSQSPRYKVAKRGQDVALRCDPISGHVSLFWYQQALGQGPEFLTYFQNEAQLDKSGLPSDRFFAERPEGSVSTLKIQRTQQEDSAVYLCASSLASASLNTEAFFGQGTRLTVV.